This paragraph reports one T cell receptor beta chain. The sample holds other DNA sequences that translate to the same CDR3. Study processing details: The authors estimated nucleated cell counts from reference gene primer amplification. The method was immunoSEQ multiplex PCR; TCRdb's version includes in-frame clones alone and lacks a portion of them. V and J calls and clone size are given by that table; D and trimming were obtained from the DNA. Of around 110,000 clones detected, approximately 88% appear once; the ten largest clones hold approximately 4.1%. The sample is drawn from a study of blood T cell repertoires in COVID-19. Study-wide context: From the United States, Italy and Spain came samples of acute and convalescent COVID-19. From T cells, B-cell-depleted T cells, or PBMCs came the material, which was cDNA or gDNA.

The junction had 8 bases not matched to a gene; V was cut back by 5 bases and J by 3 bases. Looked up from germline, CDR1 is SGHNT and CDR2 is YENEEA. The CDR3 extends over 15 amino acids. The specimen sequenced was peripheral blood. V gene TRBV11-3 combines with J gene TRBJ2-5, with 8 bases lining up with TRBD1. The TCR was taken from a human donor in a cohort sampled during active COVID-19. In DNA, the CDR3 is TGTGCCAGCAGCCCCGGGACAGGAGATAAAGAGACCCAGTACTTC. Its translation is CASSPGTGDKETQYF. Full variable domain (outside the CDR3, taken from reference TRBV11-3 and TRBJ2-5): EAGVVQSPRYKIIEKKQPVAFWCNPISGHNTLYWYLQNLGQGPELLIRYENEEAVDDSQLPKDRFSAERLKGVDSTLKIQPAELGDSAVYLCASSPGTGDKETQYFGPGTRLLVL.